This T cell receptor (beta chain) was identified during a study of CD8 T cells in Susac syndrome. A quantity of roughly 0.5 to 1 ug RNA underwent reverse transcription using random hexamers. TCRdb re-analysed the immunoSEQ multiplex PCR reads in MiXCR, keeping a single row per CDR3 protein. The sample has some 180,000 distinct CDR3 sequences, approximately 94% seen once. TCR beta sequencing was performed on blood CD8+ and CD4+ T cells. TEMRA cells were FACS-enriched, and CD8+ and CD4+ T cells were isolated negatively. Concerning this clonotype itself: At one of its ends the junction is not consistent with the germline gene, which may arise from a read error.

CDR1 and CDR2 (germline): DFQATT, SNEGSKA (reference sequence). There are 13 residues in the CDR3. The sample consisted of CD4+ T cells from PBMCs. The source is a human donor in good health. The chain couples TRBV20-1 to TRBJ1-2, with D tentatively TRBD1 (6 bases). Here the CDR3 DNA reads TGCAGTGCTCGAGAACAGGGCCACTATGGCTACACCTTC. It yields the protein CSAREQGHYGYTF.